Sequencing of this T cell receptor beta chain was carried out in a study of a mutant IDH1 vaccine in newly diagnosed glioma. Some clones are missing from TCRdb's copy, which holds only in-frame ones; the method was immunoSEQ multiplex PCR. The sample yields about 43,000 clones, approximately 84% seen once. On this clone itself: Its antigen is currently unknown.

Stated time point: week 23, last vaccination. Alongside topical imiquimod, each dose of vaccine comprised 300 ug of mutant IDH1 20-mer peptide. Tumors from donors were new WHO grade 3 or 4 IDH1-mutant astrocytomas with ATRX loss. Germline V gives CDR1 GTSNPN, CDR2 SVGIG (reference sequence). V was clipped by 4 bases and J by 3 bases, with 12 bases between them. The CDR3 length is 13 residues. This TCR was sampled from a woman aged 18-29 years with glioma. Some clones in this sample may be carry-over from other donors' samples. Specimen: PBMCs, collected from a glioma patient whose treatment included an IDH1 peptide vaccine. The J gene is TRBJ1-1, the V gene TRBV30; no clear D gene. The CDR3 coding sequence is TGTGCCTGGAATTCGGACGGCGACACTGAAGCTTTCTTT. It translates to CAWNSDGDTEAFF.